Here is one T cell receptor beta chain with its context. Its antigen remains unidentified. These data belong to a study of OX40 agonist ivuxolimab in advanced cancers. Study context: Ivuxolimab, which is an agonistic anti-OX40 (CD134) antibody, was administered to the patients. Partial responses occurred in Three dose-escalation patients, one with hepatocellular carcinoma and two with cutaneous melanoma.

Study results and caveats: On average, CD8+ T cells showed a greater number of expanded clones than CD4+.

The method was immunoSEQ multiplex PCR; TCRdb's version includes in-frame clones alone and lacks a portion of them. The data contain 55,000 to 80,000 clones, approximately 86% of them singletons. V lost 4 bases, J lost 2 bases, and 7 bases stayed unmatched. This CDR3 is 16 amino acids long. Germline assignment: CDR1 SGHVS and CDR2 FQNEAQ. The chain carries TRBV7-8 and TRBJ2-3; TRBD2 agrees at 9 bases. The receptor's source is an adult with an advanced solid tumor such as melanoma, head and neck, liver or kidney cancer. The specimen was CD4+ or CD8+ T cells sorted from blood, collected in a trial of the OX40 agonist ivuxolimab. Written as DNA, the CDR3 is TGTGCCAGCAGCTCCCAAACTAGCGGGCTCACAGATACGCAGTATTTT. Protein product: CASSSQTSGLTDTQYF.